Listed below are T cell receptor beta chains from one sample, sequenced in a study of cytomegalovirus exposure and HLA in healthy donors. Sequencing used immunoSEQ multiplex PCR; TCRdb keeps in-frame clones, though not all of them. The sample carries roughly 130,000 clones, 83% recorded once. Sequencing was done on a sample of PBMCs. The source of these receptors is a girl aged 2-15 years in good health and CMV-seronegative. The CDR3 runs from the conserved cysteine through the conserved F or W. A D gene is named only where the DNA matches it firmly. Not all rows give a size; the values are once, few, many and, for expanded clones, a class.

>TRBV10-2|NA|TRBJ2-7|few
TGCGCCAGCAGTGAGGGGCATTCCCTCTGGGAGCAGTACTTC
CASSEGHSLWEQYF
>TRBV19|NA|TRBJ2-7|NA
TGTGCCAGTAGCCCCCAGTGGGTACAGGGAAGCTCCTACGAGCAGTACTTC
CASSPQWVQGSSYEQYF
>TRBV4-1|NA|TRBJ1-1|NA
TGCGCCAGCAGCCCAGGGGATCCCGAAGCTTTCTTT
CASSPGDPEAFF
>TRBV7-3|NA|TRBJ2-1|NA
TGTGCCAGCAGTGTGGTGGAAGGAGTTTCCCATGAGCAGTTCTTC
CASSVVEGVSHEQFF
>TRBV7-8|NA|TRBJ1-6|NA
TGTGCCAGCAGCTTAACACAAGACTATTCACCCCTCCACTTT
CASSLTQDYSPLHF
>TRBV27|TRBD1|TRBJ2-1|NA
TGTGCCAGCAGCCCGGACAGGGGTGGGGAGCAGTTCTTC
CASSPDRGGEQFF
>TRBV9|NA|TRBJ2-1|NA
TGTGCCAGCAGCGCCCAGGACAATCGCCATGAGCAGTTCTTC
CASSAQDNRHEQFF
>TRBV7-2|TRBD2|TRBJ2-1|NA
TGTGCCAGCCAGGGGGTTGGCGGGGGGGTCAATGAGCAGTTCTTC
CASQGVGGGVNEQFF
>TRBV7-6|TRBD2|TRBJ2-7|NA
TGTGCCAGCAGCTTCGGGGGGGGCGAGCAGTACTTC
CASSFGGGEQYF
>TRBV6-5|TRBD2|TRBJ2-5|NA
TGTGCCAGCAGTTACCGCGGGAGCAGGGAGACCCAGTACTTC
CASSYRGSRETQYF
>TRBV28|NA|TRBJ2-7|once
TGTGCCAGCAGTTTTGTCCTCGCCTACGAGCAGTACTTC
CASSFVLAYEQYF
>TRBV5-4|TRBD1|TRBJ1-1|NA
TGTGCCAGCAGCTTAGCCGGGACAGGGCACACTGAAGCTTTCTTT
CASSLAGTGHTEAFF
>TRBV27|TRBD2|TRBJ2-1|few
TGTGCCAGCAGTTTATCGGGAGGGAATGAGCAGTTCTTC
CASSLSGGNEQFF
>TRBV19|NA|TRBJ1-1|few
TGTGCCAGTAGGTTCAGGGAGGACTCTGAAGCTTTCTTT
CASRFREDSEAFF
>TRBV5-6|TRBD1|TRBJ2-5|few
TGTGCCAGCAGCTTAGGGGGCTCGGACGGGACCCAGTACTTC
CASSLGGSDGTQYF
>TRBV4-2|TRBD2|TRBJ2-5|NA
TGTGCCAGCAGCCAATCCTCTCGACTAGCGGGGGAAGAGACCCAGTACTTC
CASSQSSRLAGEETQYF
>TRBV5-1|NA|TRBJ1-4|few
TGCGCCAGCAGCTCCAATTCGGGTAATGAAAAACTGTTTTTT
CASSSNSGNEKLFF
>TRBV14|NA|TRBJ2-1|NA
TGTGCCAGCAGCCAAGAATCAGCGGTAACCTACAATGAGCAGTTCTTC
CASSQESAVTYNEQFF
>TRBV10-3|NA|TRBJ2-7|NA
TGTGCCATCAGTGAGAACTACTCCTACGAGCAGTACTTC
CAISENYSYEQYF
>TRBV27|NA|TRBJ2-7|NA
TGTGCCAGCAGTTTAGCCGCGGGGCTGGCCTACGAGCAGTACTTC
CASSLAAGLAYEQYF
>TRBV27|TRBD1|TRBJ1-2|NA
TGTGCCAGCAGCCCAAAGGCCGACAGGGGGGGGGACTATGGCTACACCTTC
CASSPKADRGGDYGYTF
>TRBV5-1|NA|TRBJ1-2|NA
TGCGCCAGCAGCTTGGAAGGAGATGGCTACACCTTC
CASSLEGDGYTF
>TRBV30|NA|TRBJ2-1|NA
TGTGCCTGGGCGAAACAGGGTAAGGAATACAATGAGCAGTTCTTC
CAWAKQGKEYNEQFF
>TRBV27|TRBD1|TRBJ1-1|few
TGTGCCAGCAGTTTTTGGCGGACAGGGGGCAGCTCGTCCACTGAAGCTTTCTTT
CASSFWRTGGSSSTEAFF